The rows below give T cell receptor beta chains drawn from one sample of a study of blood T cell repertoires in COVID-19. The repertoire was sequenced with immunoSEQ multiplex PCR; TCRdb's copy has only in-frame clones and lacks some. The sample consists of some 100,000 clones, 74% of them appearing once. Source material: peripheral blood. The receptors shown here come from a man in his 70s with COVID-19, enrolled during active disease. CDR3s include the opening cysteine and the closing phenylalanine or tryptophan. D genes are given only for firm matches. Size tells how often a clone was seen (once, few, many) or the class of an expanded clone, and some rows leave it out.

j_call clone_size d_call v_call cdr3_aa cdr3_nt
TRBJ2-1 - - TRBV7-6 CASSLEGRGTYNEQFF TGTGCCAGCAGCTTGGAGGGACGGGGGACCTACAATGAGCAGTTCTTC
TRBJ2-5 - TRBD1 TRBV11-1 CASSPDRVRGTQYF TGTGCCAGCAGCCCGGACAGGGTTCGGGGGACCCAGTACTTC
TRBJ2-3 - TRBD1 TRBV7-9 CASIKQGISTDTQYF TGTGCCAGCATCAAACAGGGGATCAGCACAGATACGCAGTATTTT
TRBJ1-3 - TRBD1 TRBV7-9 CASFNSGGPGNTIYF TGTGCCAGTTTCAATTCAGGGGGCCCTGGAAACACCATATATTTT
TRBJ1-1 - - TRBV5-6 CASSLKVKERTTEKAFF TGTGCCAGCAGCTTGAAAGTGAAGGAGAGGACAACCGAGAAAGCTTTCTTT
TRBJ2-5 - - TRBV6-6 CASRPRTRGETQYF TGTGCCAGCAGACCCCGGACTAGGGGGGAGACCCAGTACTTC
TRBJ1-5 - - TRBV28 CASSYRGMRRGNQPQHF TGTGCCAGCAGTTATCGCGGGATGCGGCGGGGCAATCAGCCCCAGCATTTT
TRBJ1-1 - TRBD1 TRBV18 CASSSGGLNTEAFF TGTGCCAGCTCATCAGGGGGCTTGAACACTGAAGCTTTCTTT
TRBJ2-5 - - TRBV11-1 CASSLGGFLETQYF TGTGCCAGCAGCTTAGGAGGGTTCCTGGAGACCCAGTACTTC
TRBJ1-2 - - TRBV30 CAWSASWGEDYGYTF TGTGCCTGGAGTGCTAGTTGGGGGGAGGACTATGGCTACACCTTC
TRBJ1-5 - - TRBV27 CASSLIGEPQHF TGTGCCAGCAGTTTAATCGGGGAGCCCCAGCATTTT
TRBJ2-5 few - TRBV7-9 CASSLRQGGETQYF TGTGCCAGCAGCTTAAGGCAGGGTGGGGAGACCCAGTACTTC
TRBJ1-5 few TRBD1 TRBV6-5 CASSGQANQPQHF TGTGCCAGCTCGGGACAGGCCAATCAGCCCCAGCATTTT
TRBJ2-7 - TRBD2 TRBV6-4 CASSPNSGRTYEQYF TGTGCCAGCAGTCCAAATAGCGGGAGGACCTACGAGCAGTACTTC
TRBJ1-2 - - TRBV5-1 CASSLTGSDYGYTF TGCGCCAGCAGCTTGACAGGGTCGGACTATGGCTACACCTTC
TRBJ2-4 - TRBD2 TRBV4-1 CASSQGTSGQLAKNIQYF TGCGCCAGCAGCCAGGGGACTAGCGGACAACTAGCCAAAAACATTCAGTACTTC
TRBJ1-5 few TRBD1 TRBV19 CASSIWTGNSNQPQHF TGTGCCAGTAGTATATGGACAGGCAATAGCAATCAGCCCCAGCATTTT
TRBJ2-1 once - TRBV15 CATSNHWYNEQFF TGTGCCACCAGCAACCACTGGTACAATGAGCAGTTCTTC
TRBJ2-5 - TRBD1 TRBV5-1 CASSFGTGKETQYF TGCGCCAGCAGCTTCGGGACAGGGAAAGAGACCCAGTACTTC
TRBJ2-1 - TRBD2 TRBV9 CASSVGTSGRTGPLIEQFF TGTGCCAGCAGCGTAGGGACTAGCGGGAGGACCGGCCCCCTAATCGAGCAGTTCTTC
TRBJ1-5 - TRBD1 TRBV19 CASRVRAGQGDQPQHF TGTGCCAGTAGGGTCAGGGCGGGACAGGGGGATCAGCCCCAGCATTTT
TRBJ1-3 - - TRBV7-2 CASSTGFSGNTIYF TGTGCCAGCAGCACAGGGTTTTCTGGAAACACCATATATTTT
TRBJ1-5 - - TRBV21-1 CASSSRQGTHSNQPQHF TGTGCCAGCAGCTCCCGACAGGGGACCCATAGCAATCAGCCCCAGCATTTT
TRBJ2-1 few TRBD2 TRBV9 CASSPQAGGYEQFF TGTGCCAGCAGCCCCCAAGCGGGAGGTTATGAGCAGTTCTTC
TRBJ1-1 few - TRBV2 CASSDRQTEAFF TGTGCCAGCAGTGACAGGCAAACCGAAGCTTTCTTT
TRBJ1-1 - - TRBV2 CASNGRSEAFF TGTGCCAGCAACGGGAGGTCTGAAGCTTTCTTT
TRBJ1-5 - - TRBV28 CASSDAGGNQPQHF TGTGCCAGCAGTGATGCGGGGGGCAATCAGCCCCAGCATTTT
TRBJ1-3 - - TRBV11-2 CASSFAGGPSSGNTIYF TGTGCCAGCAGCTTTGCGGGGGGGCCAAGCTCTGGAAACACCATATATTTT
TRBJ2-7 - TRBD1 TRBV18 CASSPWTGGGVEQYF TGTGCCAGCTCACCGTGGACAGGGGGAGGCGTCGAGCAGTACTTC
TRBJ1-5 few - TRBV3-1/TRBV3-2 CASSQDLRQPQHF TGTGCCAGCAGCCAAGATCTTCGTCAGCCCCAGCATTTT
TRBJ1-6 many TRBD1 TRBV6-5 CASGKGDREVPLF TGTGCCAGCGGGAAAGGGGACAGGGAGGTTCCACTATTT
TRBJ1-1 - - TRBV10-1 CASGGWNTEAFF TGCGCCAGCGGGGGCTGGAACACTGAAGCTTTCTTT
TRBJ2-2 once TRBD2 TRBV6-2/TRBV6-3 CASSYLAGAIGELFF TGTGCCAGCAGTTACTTAGCGGGAGCGATCGGGGAGCTGTTTTTT
TRBJ1-2 - - TRBV30 CAWSRTRQGGGYTF TGTGCCTGGAGTCGAACCAGGCAGGGCGGTGGCTACACCTTC
TRBJ2-1 - - TRBV28 CASTQYNEQFF TGTGCCAGCACCCAGTACAATGAGCAGTTCTTC